The clone carrying this TCR beta chain was seen many times. The data belong to a study of CD8 T cells in ankylosing spondylitis. TCRdb called the 5' RACE reads again in MiXCR, with one record for every CDR3 protein. Counted here are roughly 250,000 distinct CDR3 sequences, 8% to 9.5% occurring once; the ten biggest clones make up approximately 6.2%. Germline CDR1 and CDR2: SGHRS and YFSETQ. Deletions cut 0 bases from V and 1 base from J, with 11 bases between. The CDR3 runs to 16 residues. V usage is TRBV5-1 and J usage is TRBJ1-5; D remains ambiguous. The TCR originated in a male donor with ankylosing spondylitis or in good health (not recorded which). The sample was blood, either unsorted or a sorted T cell fraction (not recorded which). The CDR3 coding sequence is TGCGCCAGCAGCTTGGATGGCTGGGGAAGCAATCAGCCCCAGCATTTT. This translates into CASSLDGWGSNQPQHF.